This T cell receptor beta chain is drawn from a study of T-cell memory formation after mild COVID-19. Study-level results: Clones that contracted clustered mainly in CM and EM if CD4+ and in EMRA if CD8+.

This clonotype was counted at least ten times. Its specificity is not known. A 5'RACE reaction primed in the constant segment made cDNA libraries of TCR alpha and TCR beta, and these carried sample barcodes and UMIs. TCRdb fed the 5' RACE reads into MiXCR, producing one record per CDR3 protein. The table has over 400,000 distinct CDR3 sequences, around 22% seen once; the top ten hold over 10%. The CDR3 runs to 11 residues. Trimming cost V 5 bases and J 3 bases, with 4 bases left between them. The chain combines TRBV12-3 or TRBV12-4 with TRBJ1-1; D uncertain. Sequenced sample: PBMCs or a T cell subset sorted from them (not recorded which). The receptor was isolated from an adult woman who had mild COVID-19 (a few samples of this study predate the infection). Cell type and time point are not known. The CDR3 loop is CASSTDTEAFF. CDR3 DNA sequence: TGTGCCAGCAGTACAGACACTGAAGCTTTCTTT.